Each of the 10 T cell receptor beta chains below was sequenced from the same sample in a study of blood T cell repertoires in COVID-19. Here immunoSEQ multiplex PCR was the method, and the copy in TCRdb shows in-frame clones only, minus some. The sample consists of about 170,000 clones, almost 85% of them appearing once. The sample comprised peripheral blood. These receptors all stem from a woman older than 75 with COVID-19, enrolled during active disease.

V gene TRBV5-1 combines with J gene TRBJ2-3; D unresolved. V lost 0 bases to trimming and J lost 2 bases, with 10 bases between them. Germline CDR1 reads SGHRS; CDR2 reads YFSETQ. This CDR3 is 15 amino acids long. CDR3 DNA sequence: TGCGCCAGCAGCTTGGGCAACAGTAACACAGATACGCAGTATTTT. Translated, it gives CASSLGNSNTDTQYF.

The rearrangement uses TRBV12-3 or TRBV12-4 and TRBJ1-5; D unclear. With 7 bases removed from V and 0 bases from J, the gap between germline ends came to 7 bases. The length of the CDR3 is 13 residues. The CDR3 DNA reads TGTGCCAGCAACCAGTATAGCAATCAGCCCCAGCATTTT. The encoded protein is CASNQYSNQPQHF.

The chain joins TRBV7-3 to TRBJ2-3; D is uncertain. CDR1 is SGHTA, CDR2 FQGTGA, per germline. The CDR3 length is 14 residues. The germline V and J ends were trimmed by 5 bases and 1 base, with 10 bases remaining between them. The CDR3 here is CASSPPGRTDTQYF. The CDR3 coding sequence is TGTGCCAGCAGCCCGCCAGGCCGCACAGATACGCAGTATTTT. The full variable domain, its missing parts supplied by reference TRBV7-3 and TRBJ2-3, is GAGVSQTPSNKVTEKGKYVELRCDPISGHTALYWYRQSLGQGPEFLIYFQGTGAADDSGLPNDRFFAVRPEGSVSTLKIQRTERGDSAVYLCASSPPGRTDTQYFGPGTRLTVL.

The chain joins TRBV28 to TRBJ2-2, with TRBD2 matching over 7 bases. This CDR3 has 12 amino acids. Germline V gives CDR1 MDHEN, CDR2 SYDVKM. After removal of 11 bases from V and 4 bases from J, the junction contained 4 bases not matched to a gene. The CDR3 nucleotides read TGTGCCGGTGGGGGGGGCACCGGGGAGCTGTTTTTT. This codes for CAGGGGTGELFF.

This clone was recorded a few times. An end of the junction does not agree with germline; a read error may underlie this. The chain couples TRBV11-2 to TRBJ1-2; no clear D. This CDR3 contains 13 residues. Germline loops: CDR1 SGHAT, CDR2 FQNNGV. The DNA of the CDR3 is TGTGCCAGCAGCTTAGATCAAGGTCGGGAGCCCGCCTTC. Residues: CASSLDQGREPAF.

The chain is built from TRBV18 and TRBJ2-1; 16 positions match TRBD2. With V trimmed by 8 bases and J by 10 bases, 5 bases remained unmatched. The CDR3 consists of 14 residues. Germline assignment: CDR1 KGHSH and CDR2 LQKENI. This CDR3 is CASQGLAGGPEQFF. CDR3 nucleotide sequence: TGTGCCAGCCAGGGACTAGCGGGAGGGCCCGAGCAGTTCTTC.

V usage is TRBV27 and J usage is TRBJ2-2; 11 bases map to TRBD2. V lost 1 base, J lost 4 bases, and 8 bases stayed unmatched. Germline V gene sequence: CDR1 MNHEY, CDR2 SMNVEV (reference sequence). CDR3 length equals 18 residues. In nucleotides, the CDR3 is TGTGCCAGCAGTTTATTCGCTAGCGGGAGGCGTCGCACCGGGGAGCTGTTTTTT. It codes for CASSLFASGRRRTGELFF.

The genes are TRBV11-3 and TRBJ1-1; D ambiguous. V was clipped by 1 base and J by 3 bases, with 6 bases between them. The CDR3 contains 13 residues. In germline, CDR1 is SGHNT, CDR2 YENEEA. The CDR3 sequence is CASSLGSDTEAFF. The CDR3 nucleotides read TGTGCCAGCAGCTTAGGTTCGGACACTGAAGCTTTCTTT.

The CDR3 is CASSQAGALAGLTGELFF. In DNA form, the CDR3 reads TGCGCCAGCAGCCAAGCGGGGGCACTAGCGGGGCTCACCGGGGAGCTGTTTTTT. V gene TRBV4-1 combines with J gene TRBJ2-2, with 10 positions matching TRBD2. The J segment lost 4 bases and the V segment lost 1 base, leaving 9 bases of the junction unmatched. Germline V gene sequence: CDR1 MGHRA, CDR2 YSYEKL. The CDR3 contains 18 residues.

The chain combines TRBV28 with TRBJ1-4, with D possibly being TRBD1 (5 bases). This CDR3 region has 16 residues. Trimming stripped 3 bases from V and 10 bases from J, with 21 bases between. The germline CDR1 and CDR2 sequences are MDHEN and SYDVKM. The chain's CDR3 is CASSFRGAGAGGKLFF. The CDR3 DNA follows: TGTGCCAGCAGTTTTAGAGGGGCGGGCGCCGGGGGAAAACTGTTTTTT.